A single T cell receptor (beta chain) is shown here with its context. MiXCR was run by TCRdb on the RACE reads, yielding one entry per CDR3 protein. The data show approximately 260,000 distinct CDR3 sequences, about 8.1% seen once. CDR3 length: 15 residues. The germline V gene encodes CDR1 SNHLY and CDR2 FYNNEI. The V end lost 4 bases, the J end lost 1 base, and 11 bases lay between the germline ends. Time point defined: pre-sensitization, week 0. Specified treatment: therapeutic diphenylcyclopropenone sensitization with weekly scalp DPC. Ahead of each patch test application, blood was drawn. Those who donated were patients with alopecia, 18 to 70 years of age, and suitable for DPC. The entry originates in a study of human T cells and chemical hapten exposure.

The TCR was taken from a middle-aged woman with alopecia areata. Some clones in this sample may be carry-over from other donors' samples. The chain is built from TRBV2 and TRBJ2-1; D remains unclear. Sequences were derived from whole blood, sampled in connection with sensitization to the hapten diphenylcyclopropenone (DPC). The CDR3 sequence: CASSAIARSYNEQFF. The CDR3 DNA sequence: TGTGCCAGCAGTGCGATAGCTCGGTCCTACAATGAGCAGTTCTTC.